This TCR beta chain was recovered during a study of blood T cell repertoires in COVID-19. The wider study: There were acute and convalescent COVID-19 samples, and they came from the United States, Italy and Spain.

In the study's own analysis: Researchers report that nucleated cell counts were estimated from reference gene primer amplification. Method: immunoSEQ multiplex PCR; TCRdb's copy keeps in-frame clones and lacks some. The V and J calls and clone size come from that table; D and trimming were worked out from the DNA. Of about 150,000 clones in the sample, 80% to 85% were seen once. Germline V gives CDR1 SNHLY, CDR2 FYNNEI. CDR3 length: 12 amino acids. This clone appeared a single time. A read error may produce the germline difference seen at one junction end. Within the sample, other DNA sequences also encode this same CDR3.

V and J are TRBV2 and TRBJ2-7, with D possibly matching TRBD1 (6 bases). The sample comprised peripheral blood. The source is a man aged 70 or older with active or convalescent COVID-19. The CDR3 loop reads CASSLQGYEQYF. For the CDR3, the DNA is TGCGCCAGCAGTCTACAGGGCTACGAGCAGTACTTC.